One and the same sample provided the 28 T cell receptor beta chains below, sequenced in a study of blood T cell repertoires in COVID-19. Repertoires were generated with immunoSEQ multiplex PCR, while TCRdb's copy carries only in-frame clones and drops some. This table has some 200,000 clones, about 88% appearing once. Source material: peripheral blood. These receptors all stem from a middle-aged man with COVID-19, enrolled during active disease.

The rearrangement links TRBV19 to TRBJ2-1; D ambiguous. The germline CDR1 and CDR2 sequences are LNHDA and SQIVND (reference sequence). The CDR3 spans 15 residues. V lost 4 bases and J lost 0, with 10 bases in between. CDR3 DNA: TGTGCCAGTAGTACCGACTCCTCCTCCTACAATGAGCAGTTCTTC. It encodes CASSTDSSSYNEQFF.

J is TRBJ1-5 and V is TRBV7-8, with a weak D call TRBD1 (6 bases). Germline V lookup: CDR1 SGHVS, CDR2 FQNEAQ. The CDR3 sequence is 16 residues long. Between the trimmed V and J ends, which lost 7 bases and 6 bases, there was a span of 22 bases. This CDR3 is CASTTGGGRGTQPQHF. The CDR3 DNA reads as TGTGCCAGCACAACCGGGGGGGGGCGCGGGACTCAGCCCCAGCATTTT.

The V and J genes are TRBV5-6 and TRBJ1-2, with 9 positions matching TRBD1. This CDR3 has 16 amino acids. CDR1 and CDR2 from the germline V gene are SGHDT and YYEEEE. V lost 3 bases, J lost 4 bases, and 10 bases stayed unmatched. This CDR3 is CASSSLTGTGIYGYTF. The CDR3 DNA is TGTGCCAGCAGCTCGTTAACCGGGACAGGGATCTATGGCTACACCTTC.

This clone occurred once. This chain's CDR3 is CASSLMPGQASRTGELFF. As DNA, the CDR3 is TGTGCCAGCAGCTTAATGCCGGGACAGGCCTCTCGCACCGGGGAGCTGTTTTTT. This sequence joins TRBV7-9 and TRBJ2-2, with 8 bases fitting TRBD1. The CDR3 totals 18 residues. CDR1 and CDR2 from the germline V gene are SEHNR and FQNEAQ (reference sequence). V was clipped by 2 bases and J by 4 bases; unmatched bases: 12.

J is TRBJ2-3 and V is TRBV7-9; TRBD2 aligns across 9 bases. This CDR3 comprises 16 residues. Germline CDR1 reads SEHNR; CDR2 reads FQNEAQ (reference sequence). J lost 2 bases, V lost 3 bases, and 6 bases had no gene match. The CDR3 region has the DNA TGTGCCAGCAGCTTTGGCGGGGGGGCCGACACAGATACGCAGTATTTT. It encodes CASSFGGGADTDTQYF.

The chain employs TRBV19 and TRBJ2-1, with D possibly TRBD1 on 6 matching bases. Trimming removed 3 bases from V and 5 bases from J, with 14 bases in between. The CDR3 totals 15 residues. From germline, CDR1 is LNHDA and CDR2 SQIVND (reference sequence). CDR3 sequence reads: CASSILRGVDNEQFF. For the CDR3, the DNA is TGTGCCAGTAGTATCCTCAGGGGTGTGGACAATGAGCAGTTCTTC.

The rearrangement joins TRBV7-2 to TRBJ2-3, with D perhaps TRBD1 (5 bases). CDR3 length: 14 amino acids. V was trimmed by 5 bases and J by 6 bases, leaving 15 bases between them. Germline V gives CDR1 SGHTA, CDR2 FQGNSA. Written as DNA, the CDR3 is TGTGCCAGCAGCGGGGCAGGCCACCCGGATACGCAGTATTTT. Encoded protein: CASSGAGHPDTQYF.

About this clone itself: The sample carries other DNA sequences with the same CDR3. This rearrangement joins TRBV3-1 (or the pseudogene TRBV3-2) to TRBJ2-7; 7 bases align to TRBD2. The CDR3 runs to 13 residues. J was trimmed by 4 bases and V by 4 bases; bases with no gene match: 4. CDR1 is LGHDT and CDR2 is YNNKEL in the germline V gene (reference sequence). CDR3 loop: CASSPGLGYEQYF. The CDR3 region has the DNA TGTGCCAGCAGCCCAGGACTAGGTTACGAGCAGTACTTC.

The chain is built from TRBV28 and TRBJ1-2; weak D call: TRBD1 (6 bases). Germline lookup yields CDR1 MDHEN and CDR2 SYDVKM. The CDR3 spans 12 residues. The ends were cut back, 5 bases at V and 6 bases at J, with 10 bases in the middle. CDR3 sequence reads: CASSRTVDGYTF. The CDR3 DNA reads TGTGCCAGCAGTCGGACAGTTGATGGCTACACCTTC.

The chain joins TRBV4-1 to TRBJ2-5; possible D gene TRBD2, 6 bases. CDR3 length: 15 amino acids. Germline values: CDR1 MGHRA, CDR2 YSYEKL. Trimming took 5 bases from V and 0 from J, leaving 13 bases between them. CDR3 DNA sequence: TGCGCCAGCAGCGGATTAGCGGAGAACCAAGAGACCCAGTACTTC. It is translated as CASSGLAENQETQYF.

This clone was counted a single time. The genes are TRBV19 and TRBJ2-1, with 7 bases fitting TRBD1. The CDR3 runs 15 residues. Germline assignment: CDR1 LNHDA and CDR2 SQIVND (reference sequence). Losses at the gene ends were 7 bases for V and 2 bases for J; bases not matched to a gene: 8. The CDR3 bases are TGTGCCAGTACCCCCCGACAGGGAACCTACAATGAGCAGTTCTTC. It specifies CASTPRQGTYNEQFF.

The V call is TRBV11-2, the J call TRBJ2-7, with 7 bases matching TRBD2. The CDR3 length is 15 residues. CDR1 is SGHAT and CDR2 is FQNNGV in the germline V gene. With 3 bases clipped from V and 3 bases from J, the junction kept 8 bases outside the gene matches. CDR3 DNA sequence: TGTGCCAGCAGCTTCTCCAGCGGGGTTATCTACGAGCAGTACTTC. Protein sequence: CASSFSSGVIYEQYF. The full variable domain, with the rest looked up from reference TRBV11-2 and TRBJ2-7, is EAGVAQSPRYKIIEKRQSVAFWCNPISGHATLYWYQQILGQGPKLLIQFQNNGVVDDSQLPKDRFSAERLKGVDSTLKIQPAKLEDSAVYLCASSFSSGVIYEQYFGPGTRLTVT.

The chain uses TRBV5-6 and TRBJ2-3; TRBD2 matches at 7 bases. The CDR3 totals 17 residues. With V trimmed by 1 base and J by 7 bases, 15 bases remained unmatched. Per the germline V gene, CDR1 is SGHDT and CDR2 is YYEEEE. In DNA form, the CDR3 reads TGTGCCAGCAGCTTGTTGGTAGCGGGCGCCACGGGGAATACGCAGTATTTT. It codes for CASSLLVAGATGNTQYF.

V usage is TRBV5-1 and J usage is TRBJ2-7, with 11 bases lining up with TRBD2. Losses at the gene ends were 1 base for V and 4 bases for J; bases not matched to a gene: 10. This CDR3 has 17 residues. Germline V gene lookup returns CDR1 SGHRS and CDR2 YFSETQ. In DNA form, the CDR3 reads TGCGCCAGCAGCTTGTATACTAGCGGGAGTTACGGGTACGAGCAGTACTTC. Translation: CASSLYTSGSYGYEQYF.

This chain connects TRBV5-4 to TRBJ2-1; 12 nucleotides match TRBD2. This CDR3 contains 17 residues. Germline V lookup: CDR1 SGHNT, CDR2 YYREEE (reference sequence). Trimming cost V 0 bases and J 6 bases; bases outside gene matches: 7. CDR3 region: CASSLVLAGGLFNEQFF. CDR3 DNA: TGTGCCAGCAGCTTGGTTCTAGCGGGGGGGCTATTCAATGAGCAGTTCTTC.

The chain couples TRBV18 to TRBJ2-7, with a weak D call TRBD1 (6 bases). CDR1 is KGHSH and CDR2 is LQKENI in the germline V gene. The CDR3 is made up of 14 amino acids. V was pared by 3 bases and J by 7 bases, with 16 bases between. CDR3 DNA sequence: TGTGCCAGCTCACCCCGTGAGGGGCAGGGGGAGCAGTACTTC. It encodes CASSPREGQGEQYF.

The rearrangement links TRBV20-1 to TRBJ2-1; 7 nucleotides align to TRBD1. The V and J ends lost 3 bases and 1 base, in that order; junction bases with no gene match: 6. The CDR3 runs 15 residues. The germline gives CDR1 DFQATT, CDR2 SNEGSKA (reference sequence). CDR3 nucleotide sequence: TGCAGTGCTAGTGGACAGGCATATTCCTACAATGAGCAGTTCTTC. Amino acids: CSASGQAYSYNEQFF.

The chain carries TRBV7-2 and TRBJ2-7; D is undetermined. Germline CDR1 and CDR2: SGHTA and FQGNSA. The CDR3 runs to 14 residues. V was clipped by 1 base and J by 3 bases, with 10 bases between them. CDR3 residues: CASSLGGVVYEQYF. Here the CDR3 DNA reads TGTGCCAGCAGCTTAGGAGGTGTGGTCTACGAGCAGTACTTC.

The J gene is TRBJ2-3, the V gene TRBV11-3, with 12 bases identical to TRBD2. Germline loops: CDR1 SGHNT, CDR2 YENEEA. Trimming at V came to 4 bases and at J to 0 bases, leaving 8 bases not matched to a gene. The length of the CDR3 is 18 residues. The CDR3, as DNA: TGTGCCAGCAGCTCTGGACTAGCGGGAAATCCGAGCACAGATACGCAGTATTTT. Its protein product is CASSSGLAGNPSTDTQYF.

V and J are TRBV3-1 (or the pseudogene TRBV3-2) and TRBJ1-2; TRBD1 might be the D (5 bases). The CDR3 covers 14 residues. CDR1 and CDR2 (germline): LGHDT, YNNKEL (reference sequence). The ends were cut back, 8 bases at V and 0 bases at J, with 13 bases in the middle. The DNA of the CDR3 is TGTGCCAGCTCACCAGGGAATTCTAACTATGGCTACACCTTC. Amino acid sequence: CASSPGNSNYGYTF.

The chain joins TRBV4-1 to TRBJ1-2, with 10 bases that match TRBD1. Trimming at V came to 6 bases and at J to 0 bases, leaving 10 bases not matched to a gene. Germline loops: CDR1 MGHRA, CDR2 YSYEKL. The CDR3 totals 17 residues. The DNA for the CDR3 is TGCGCCAGCAGAAACCGGGACAGGGGAAATCCTAACTATGGCTACACCTTC. As protein: CASRNRDRGNPNYGYTF.

This clone was seen just once. The chain has TRBV13 and TRBJ2-1; 12 bases are shared with TRBD2. J was trimmed by 7 bases and V by 4 bases; bases with no gene match: 5. There are 15 residues in the CDR3. Germline V gene data show CDR1 as PRHDT and CDR2 as FYEKMQ (reference sequence). CDR3 sequence: CASSSTSGGLNEQFF. DNA for the CDR3: TGTGCCAGCAGCTCAACTAGCGGGGGGTTGAATGAGCAGTTCTTC. The complete variable domain, with remaining parts taken from reference TRBV13 and TRBJ2-1, reads AAGVIQSPRHLIKEKRETATLKCYPIPRHDTVYWYQQGPGQDPQFLISFYEKMQSDKGSIPDRFSAQQFSDYHSELNMSSLELGDSALYFCASSSTSGGLNEQFFGPGTRLTVL.

About this clone: Other DNA sequences within the sample encode an identical CDR3. This chain uses TRBV7-9 with TRBJ1-1; D is perhaps TRBD1 (5 bases). The CDR3 runs to 15 residues. V dropped 1 base and J dropped 1 base, with 10 bases sitting between them. The germline gives CDR1 SEHNR, CDR2 FQNEAQ (reference sequence). The CDR3 region is CASSLVGRENTEAFF. CDR3 nucleotide sequence: TGTGCCAGCAGCTTAGTAGGCAGGGAGAACACTGAAGCTTTCTTT.

The chain is built from TRBV6-5 and TRBJ2-5, with TRBD1 identical over 7 bases. Germline V gene data show CDR1 as MNHEY and CDR2 as SVGAGI. Germline trimming cut 10 bases from V and 5 bases from J; bases unmatched to any gene: 13. The CDR3 contains 14 residues. The CDR3 loop is CATSIRQGEETQYF. The CDR3 nucleotides are TGTGCCACCTCGATTCGACAGGGTGAGGAGACCCAGTACTTC.

This clone occurred once. V gene TRBV6-1 combines with J gene TRBJ1-4; maybe TRBD1 (5 bases). Between the trimmed V and J ends, which lost 3 bases and 3 bases, there was a span of 11 bases. CDR3 length equals 15 residues. The germline V gene encodes CDR1 MNHNS and CDR2 SASEGT. CDR3 DNA: TGTGCCAGCAGTGAGCGGGGGAGCCCTAATGAAAAACTGTTTTTT. Translation: CASSERGSPNEKLFF.

V and J are TRBV5-4 and TRBJ2-7; tentative D call: TRBD2 (6 bases). Trimming pared 0 bases from V and 4 bases from J, leaving 11 bases between. The CDR3 extends over 14 amino acids. Germline V CDR1 and CDR2: SGHNT, YYREEE (reference sequence). The CDR3 protein is CASSLGGAAYEQYF. CDR3 nucleotide sequence: TGTGCCAGCAGCTTGGGCGGGGCAGCATACGAGCAGTACTTC.

The chain employs TRBV3-1 (or the pseudogene TRBV3-2) and TRBJ1-4; TRBD1 aligns across 9 bases. The CDR3 runs 12 residues. After removal of 3 bases from V and 13 bases from J, the junction contained 3 bases not matched to a gene. CDR1 and CDR2 from the germline V gene are LGHDT and YNNKEL (reference sequence). CDR3 DNA: TGTGCCAGCAGCCAGTCGACAGGGGGACTGTTTTTT. Translating gives CASSQSTGGLFF.

V and J are TRBV5-6 and TRBJ2-1, with 8 bases identical to TRBD2. V gave up 0 bases and J gave up 1 base; unmatched junction bases: 6. The CDR3 is 17 residues long. Looked up from germline, CDR1 is SGHDT and CDR2 is YYEEEE. CDR3 DNA sequence: TGTGCCAGCAGCTTGGGAGGCGGGGGGCCGTCCTACAATGAGCAGTTCTTC. This codes for CASSLGGGGPSYNEQFF.